Below are 8 T cell receptor beta chains sequenced from a single sample in a study of T cells in localized non-small cell lung cancer. TCRdb's copy holds only in-frame clones and misses some; the assay was immunoSEQ multiplex PCR. The sample has around 2,500 clones; 21% are singletons. Source: normal lung tissue next to the tumor, taken before any cancer treatment. These receptors came from a woman aged 40 to 75 with stage I lung adenocarcinoma.

The gene calls are TRBV18 and TRBJ1-5, with TRBD1 matching over 12 bases. Germline V gene lookup returns CDR1 KGHSH and CDR2 LQKENI. Trimming cost V 2 bases and J 9 bases; bases outside gene matches: 5. The CDR3 has 15 residues. The CDR3 sequence: CASSPTGTGGMPQHF. The CDR3 nucleotides read TGTGCCAGCTCACCAACCGGGACAGGGGGCATGCCCCAGCATTTT.

Only a few counts were recorded for this clone. This rearrangement joins TRBV29-1 to TRBJ2-7; 8 nucleotides agree with TRBD1. This CDR3 contains 12 residues. V shed 7 bases and J 5 bases; nucleotides not matched to a gene: 7. Germline-derived CDR1 and CDR2 are SQVTM and ANQGSEA. This chain's CDR3 is CSARTGYDEQYF. In DNA, the CDR3 is TGCAGCGCGAGGACAGGGTACGACGAGCAGTACTTC.

V and J are TRBV10-2 and TRBJ2-1, with 12 bases matching TRBD2. The CDR3 totals 16 residues. Germline lookup yields CDR1 WSHSY and CDR2 SAAADI. With V trimmed by 4 bases and J by 6 bases, 7 bases remained unmatched. The CDR3 sequence is CASSVKPGLAGNEQFF. Here the CDR3 DNA reads TGCGCCAGCAGTGTCAAACCGGGACTAGCGGGCAATGAGCAGTTCTTC.

The chain carries TRBV9 and TRBJ1-5; 7 nucleotides match TRBD1. There are 17 residues in the CDR3. With V trimmed by 0 bases and J by 9 bases, 15 bases remained unmatched. CDR1 and CDR2 from the germline V gene are SGDLS and YYNGEE. This CDR3 reads CASSVVGQERLNTPQHF. In DNA form, the CDR3 reads TGTGCCAGCAGCGTAGTAGGACAGGAGCGATTGAATACGCCCCAGCATTTT.

The chain combines TRBV11-3 with TRBJ2-5; the D gene is possibly TRBD1 (6 bases). Germline values: CDR1 SGHNT, CDR2 YENEEA. The CDR3 is 14 amino acids. V was cut by 5 bases and J by 4 bases, with 14 bases left in between. CDR3 amino acids: CASSPRTGRETQYF. CDR3 sequence (DNA): TGTGCCAGCAGCCCCCGTACAGGGCGAGAGACCCAGTACTTC.

The CDR3, as DNA: TGTGCCAGCAGTTACGGTCGAGTCAGAAGCACCGGGGAGCTGTTTTTT. Its translation is CASSYGRVRSTGELFF. This chain links TRBV6-8 with TRBJ2-2, with no clear D. Germline V lookup: CDR1 MNHGY, CDR2 SAAAGT. V dropped 2 bases and J dropped 4 bases, with 14 bases sitting between them. The CDR3 totals 16 residues.

The chain is built from TRBV11-3 and TRBJ1-2; a possible D gene is TRBD1 (6 bases). Looked up from germline, CDR1 is SGHNT and CDR2 is YENEEA. V was shortened by 5 bases and J by 3 bases, with 16 bases between the two germline ends. The CDR3 spans 15 residues. Here the CDR3 reads CASSRTGIGDYGYTF. CDR3 sequence (DNA): TGTGCCAGCAGCCGTACAGGGATAGGGGACTATGGCTACACCTTC. Supplemented by reference TRBV11-3 and TRBJ1-2, the full variable domain reads EAGVVQSPRYKIIEKKQPVAFWCNPISGHNTLYWYLQNLGQGPELLIRYENEEAVDDSQLPKDRFSAERLKGVDSTLKIQPAELGDSAVYLCASSRTGIGDYGYTFGSGTRLTVV.

This rearrangement joins TRBV11-3 to TRBJ2-3; D is ambiguous. Trimming took off 3 bases at V and 3 bases at J, with 19 bases between the two ends. CDR3 length: 17 residues. Germline loops: CDR1 SGHNT, CDR2 YENEEA. CDR3 DNA sequence: TGTGCCAGCAGCTTGGCCGGCAGCAGGAGTTTTACAGATACGCAGTATTTT. It codes for CASSLAGSRSFTDTQYF.